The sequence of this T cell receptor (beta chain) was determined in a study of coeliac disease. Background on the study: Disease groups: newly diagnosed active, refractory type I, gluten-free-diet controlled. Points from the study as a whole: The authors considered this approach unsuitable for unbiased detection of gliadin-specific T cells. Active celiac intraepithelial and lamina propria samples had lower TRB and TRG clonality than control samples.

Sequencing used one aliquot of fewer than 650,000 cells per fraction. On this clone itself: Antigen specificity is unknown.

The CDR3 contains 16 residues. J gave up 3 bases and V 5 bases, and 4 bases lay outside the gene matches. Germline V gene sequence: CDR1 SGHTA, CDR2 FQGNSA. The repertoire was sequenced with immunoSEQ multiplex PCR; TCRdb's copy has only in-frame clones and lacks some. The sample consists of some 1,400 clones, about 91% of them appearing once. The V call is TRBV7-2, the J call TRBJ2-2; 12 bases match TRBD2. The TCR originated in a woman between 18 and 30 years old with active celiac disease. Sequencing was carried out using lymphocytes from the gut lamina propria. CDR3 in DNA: TGTGCCAGCAGCACACTAGCGGGGGGCCACACCGGGGAGCTGTTTTTT. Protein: CASSTLAGGHTGELFF.